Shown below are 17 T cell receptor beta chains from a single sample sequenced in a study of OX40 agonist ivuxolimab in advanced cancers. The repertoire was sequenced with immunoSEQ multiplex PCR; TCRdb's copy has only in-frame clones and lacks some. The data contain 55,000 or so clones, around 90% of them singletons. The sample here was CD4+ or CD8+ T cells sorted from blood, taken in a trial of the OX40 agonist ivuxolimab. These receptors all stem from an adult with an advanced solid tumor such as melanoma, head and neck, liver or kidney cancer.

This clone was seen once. The CDR3 loop is CASSSRSKQFF. DNA of the CDR3: TGTGCCAGCAGTTCGCGTTCTAAGCAGTTCTTC. The genes are TRBV28 and TRBJ2-1, with D unresolved. The CDR3 extends over 11 amino acids. V lost 4 bases to trimming and J lost 11 bases, with 9 bases between them. Germline lookup yields CDR1 MDHEN and CDR2 SYDVKM.

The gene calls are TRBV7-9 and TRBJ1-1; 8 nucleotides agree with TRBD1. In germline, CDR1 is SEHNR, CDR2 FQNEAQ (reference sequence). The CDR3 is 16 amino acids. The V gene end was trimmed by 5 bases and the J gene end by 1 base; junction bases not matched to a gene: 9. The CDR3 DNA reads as TGTGCCAGCAGCGTTATGACAGGGGAAAGGAACACTGAAGCTTTCTTT. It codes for CASSVMTGERNTEAFF.

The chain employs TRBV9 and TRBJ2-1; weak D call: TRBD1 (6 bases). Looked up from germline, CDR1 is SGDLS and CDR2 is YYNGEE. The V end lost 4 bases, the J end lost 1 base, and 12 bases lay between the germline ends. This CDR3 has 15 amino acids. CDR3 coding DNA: TGTGCCAGCAGCCCACAGGGACCATCCTACAATGAGCAGTTCTTC. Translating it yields CASSPQGPSYNEQFF.

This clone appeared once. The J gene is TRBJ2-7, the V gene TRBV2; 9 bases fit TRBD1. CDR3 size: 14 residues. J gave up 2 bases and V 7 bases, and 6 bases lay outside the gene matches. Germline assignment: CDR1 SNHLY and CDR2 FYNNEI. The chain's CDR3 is CASNPGQGTYEQYF. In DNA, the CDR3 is TGTGCCAGCAACCCGGGACAGGGCACCTACGAGCAGTACTTC.

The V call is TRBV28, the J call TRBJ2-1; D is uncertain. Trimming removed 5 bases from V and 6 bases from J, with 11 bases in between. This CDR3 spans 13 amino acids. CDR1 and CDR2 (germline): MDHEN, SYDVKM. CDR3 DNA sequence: TGTGCCAGCAGTACCCGACCGATCAATGAGCAGTTCTTC. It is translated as CASSTRPINEQFF.

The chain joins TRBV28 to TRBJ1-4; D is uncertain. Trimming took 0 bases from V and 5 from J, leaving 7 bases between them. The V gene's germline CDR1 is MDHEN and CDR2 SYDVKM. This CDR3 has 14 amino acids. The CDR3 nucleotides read TGTGCCAGCAGTTTATGGGACCAGAATGAAAAACTGTTTTTT. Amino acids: CASSLWDQNEKLFF.

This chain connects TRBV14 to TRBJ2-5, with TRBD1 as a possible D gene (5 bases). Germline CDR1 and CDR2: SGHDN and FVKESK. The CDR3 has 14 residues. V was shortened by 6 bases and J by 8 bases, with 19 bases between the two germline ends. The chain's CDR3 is CASSQLVPRGTQYF. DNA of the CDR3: TGTGCCAGCAGTCAACTGGTGCCTAGGGGCACCCAGTACTTC.

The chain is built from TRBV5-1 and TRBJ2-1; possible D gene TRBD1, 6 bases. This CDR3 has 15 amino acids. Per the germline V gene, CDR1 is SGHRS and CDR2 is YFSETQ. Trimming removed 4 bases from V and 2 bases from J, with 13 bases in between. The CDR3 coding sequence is TGCGCCAGCAGCCCTGACGGGACAACCTACAATGAGCAGTTCTTC. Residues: CASSPDGTTYNEQFF.

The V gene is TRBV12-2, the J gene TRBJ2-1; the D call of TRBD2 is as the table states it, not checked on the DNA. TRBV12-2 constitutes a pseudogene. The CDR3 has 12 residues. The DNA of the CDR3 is TGTGCAAGTCACGTTTGGAGTTACGAGCAGTTCTTC. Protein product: CASHVWSYEQFF.

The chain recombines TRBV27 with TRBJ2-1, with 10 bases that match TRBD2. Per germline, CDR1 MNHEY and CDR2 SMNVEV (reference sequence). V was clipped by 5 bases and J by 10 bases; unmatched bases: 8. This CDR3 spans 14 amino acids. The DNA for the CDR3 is TGTGCCAGCAGTGGGGGACTAGCGCGACTAGAGCAGTTCTTC. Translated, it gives CASSGGLARLEQFF.

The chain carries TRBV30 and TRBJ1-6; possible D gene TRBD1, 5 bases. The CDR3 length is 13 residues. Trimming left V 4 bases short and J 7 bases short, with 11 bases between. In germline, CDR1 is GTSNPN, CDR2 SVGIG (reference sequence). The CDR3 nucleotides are TGTGCCTGGAATAGACAGTTCAATTCACCCCTCCACTTT. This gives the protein CAWNRQFNSPLHF. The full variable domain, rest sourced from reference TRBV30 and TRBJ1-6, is SQTIHQWPATLVQPVGSPLSLECTVEGTSNPNLYWYRQAAGRGLQLLFYSVGIGQISSEVPQNLSASRPQDRQFILSSKKLLLSDSGFYLCAWNRQFNSPLHFGNGTRLTVT.

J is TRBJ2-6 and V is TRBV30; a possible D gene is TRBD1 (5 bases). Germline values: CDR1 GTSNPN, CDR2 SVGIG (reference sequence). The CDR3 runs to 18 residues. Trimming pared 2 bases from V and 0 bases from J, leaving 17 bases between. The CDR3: CAWSSSPQVTSGANVLTF. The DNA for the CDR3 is TGTGCCTGGAGTTCGTCCCCACAGGTGACCTCTGGGGCCAACGTCCTGACTTTC.

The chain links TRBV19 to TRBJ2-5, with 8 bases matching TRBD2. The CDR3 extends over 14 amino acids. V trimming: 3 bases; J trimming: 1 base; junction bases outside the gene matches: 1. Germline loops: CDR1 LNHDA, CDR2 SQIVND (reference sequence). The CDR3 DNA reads TGTGCCAGTAGTATGGCGGGAGGCCAAGAGACCCAGTACTTC. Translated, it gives CASSMAGGQETQYF.

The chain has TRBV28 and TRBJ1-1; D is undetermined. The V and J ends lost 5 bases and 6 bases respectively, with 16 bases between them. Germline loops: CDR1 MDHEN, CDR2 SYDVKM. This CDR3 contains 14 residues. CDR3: CASSLHKTPSEAFF. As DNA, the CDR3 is TGTGCCAGCAGTCTACACAAGACCCCTTCTGAAGCTTTCTTT.

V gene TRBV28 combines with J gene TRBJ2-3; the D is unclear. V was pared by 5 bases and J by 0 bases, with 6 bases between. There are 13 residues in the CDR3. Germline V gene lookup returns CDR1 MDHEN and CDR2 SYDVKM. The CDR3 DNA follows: TGTGCCAGCAGTCCCCCGAGCACAGATACGCAGTATTTT. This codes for CASSPPSTDTQYF.

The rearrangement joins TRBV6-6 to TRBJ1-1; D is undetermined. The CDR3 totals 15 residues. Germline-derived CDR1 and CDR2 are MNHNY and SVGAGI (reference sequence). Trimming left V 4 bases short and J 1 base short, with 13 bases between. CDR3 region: CASSFPDTWNTEAFF. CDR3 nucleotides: TGTGCCAGCAGTTTCCCAGACACCTGGAACACTGAAGCTTTCTTT.

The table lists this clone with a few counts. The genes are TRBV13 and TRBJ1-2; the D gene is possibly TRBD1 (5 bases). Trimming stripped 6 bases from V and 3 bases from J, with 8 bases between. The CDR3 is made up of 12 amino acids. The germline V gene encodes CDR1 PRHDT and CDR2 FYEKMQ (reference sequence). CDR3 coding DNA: TGTGCCAGCAGTTCGGGGGACTATGGCTACACCTTC. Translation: CASSSGDYGYTF.